This is a list of T cell receptor beta chains from one sample in a study of blood T cell repertoires in COVID-19. Clones were sequenced by immunoSEQ multiplex PCR, and TCRdb holds only the in-frame ones, with some missing. The profile shows about 520,000 clones, 70% to 90% of them singletons. The sequenced sample was peripheral blood. These receptor sequences come from a human donor in a cohort sampled during active COVID-19. Both conserved end residues are part of each CDR3. A D gene is named only where the DNA matches it firmly. Expanded clones are given a class, and other clones once, few, many or no size at all.

J gene: TRBJ2-7
D gene: TRBD1
clone size: -
CDR3 length: 15
V gene: TRBV10-3
CDR3 DNA: TGTGCCATCAGTTACGACAGGGGGCGAAACTACGAGCAGTACTTC
CDR3 protein: CAISYDRGRNYEQYF

J gene: TRBJ2-1
D gene: TRBD2
clone size: -
CDR3 length: 12
V gene: TRBV7-3
CDR3 DNA: TGTGCCAGCAGCCTAGCGGGCGGTGAGCAGTTCTTC
CDR3 protein: CASSLAGGEQFF

J gene: TRBJ1-2
D gene: -
clone size: -
CDR3 length: 14
V gene: TRBV28
CDR3 DNA: TGTGCCAGCAGTTTTGGTCAGGGCGACTATGGCTACACCTTC
CDR3 protein: CASSFGQGDYGYTF

J gene: TRBJ1-1
D gene: -
clone size: -
CDR3 length: 15
V gene: TRBV7-3
CDR3 DNA: TGTGCCAGCAGCTTAACCGGGGACAAGAACACTGAAGCTTTCTTT
CDR3 protein: CASSLTGDKNTEAFF

J gene: TRBJ2-7
D gene: TRBD2
clone size: -
CDR3 length: 19
V gene: TRBV20-1
CDR3 DNA: TGCAGTGCTAGTCGGGGGCTAGCGGGAGGGCTCTCGACTTTCTACGAGCAGTACTTC
CDR3 protein: CSASRGLAGGLSTFYEQYF

J gene: TRBJ2-5
D gene: -
clone size: -
CDR3 length: 14
V gene: TRBV5-1
CDR3 DNA: TGCGCCAGCGAGGCTACCTCGGGGGAAGAGACCCAGTACTTC
CDR3 protein: CASEATSGEETQYF

J gene: TRBJ2-7
D gene: TRBD1
clone size: -
CDR3 length: 15
V gene: TRBV6-8
CDR3 DNA: TGTGCCAGCAGTTACCGGGACAGGGGAACCTACGAGCAGTACTTC
CDR3 protein: CASSYRDRGTYEQYF

J gene: TRBJ2-2
D gene: -
clone size: -
CDR3 length: 17
V gene: TRBV11-2
CDR3 DNA: TGTGCCAGCAGCTTAACAGGGTTGGGCATAGACACCGGGGAGCTGTTTTTT
CDR3 protein: CASSLTGLGIDTGELFF

J gene: TRBJ2-3
D gene: -
clone size: -
CDR3 length: 14
V gene: TRBV19
CDR3 DNA: TGTGCCAGTAGGGGCGGAGGGCCTACAGATACGCAGTATTTT
CDR3 protein: CASRGGGPTDTQYF

J gene: TRBJ2-1
D gene: TRBD2
clone size: -
CDR3 length: 16
V gene: TRBV6-5
CDR3 DNA: TGTGCCAGCAGTTACTCGTTGACTAGCGGGAGTTTTGAGCAGTTCTTC
CDR3 protein: CASSYSLTSGSFEQFF

J gene: TRBJ1-4
D gene: TRBD1
clone size: -
CDR3 length: 17
V gene: TRBV5-8
CDR3 DNA: TGTGCCAGCAGCGGGGGGACAGGGAGGCCGACGTATGAAAAACTGTTTTTT
CDR3 protein: CASSGGTGRPTYEKLFF

J gene: TRBJ2-7
D gene: -
clone size: -
CDR3 length: 14
V gene: TRBV2
CDR3 DNA: TGTGCCAGCAGTCCCCCGGCCAGGTACTACGAGCAGTACTTC
CDR3 protein: CASSPPARYYEQYF

J gene: TRBJ2-5
D gene: -
clone size: -
CDR3 length: 13
V gene: TRBV18
CDR3 DNA: TGTGCCAGCTCACCGGGGCCCCTCGGGACCCAGTACTTC
CDR3 protein: CASSPGPLGTQYF

J gene: TRBJ1-6
D gene: TRBD1
clone size: once
CDR3 length: 20
V gene: TRBV27
CDR3 DNA: TGTGCCAGCAGCAGACGGACAGGGAGAATTTTAGGGTCCTATAATTCACCCCTCCACTTT
CDR3 protein: CASSRRTGRILGSYNSPLHF

J gene: TRBJ2-7
D gene: TRBD1
clone size: -
CDR3 length: 16
V gene: TRBV27
CDR3 DNA: TGTGCCAGCAGGGAACTGACAGGGGCCAGCTCCTACGAGCAGTACTTC
CDR3 protein: CASRELTGASSYEQYF

J gene: TRBJ1-2
D gene: -
clone size: -
CDR3 length: 12
V gene: TRBV28
CDR3 DNA: TGTGCCAGCTCAGGGCGCCTCTATGGCTACACCTTC
CDR3 protein: CASSGRLYGYTF

J gene: TRBJ2-1
D gene: TRBD1
clone size: -
CDR3 length: 15
V gene: TRBV7-3
CDR3 DNA: TGTGCCAGCAGCTCGGACAGGGGCTCGTACAATGAGCAGTTCTTC
CDR3 protein: CASSSDRGSYNEQFF

J gene: TRBJ1-4
D gene: -
clone size: -
CDR3 length: 15
V gene: TRBV25-1
CDR3 DNA: TGTGCCAGCAGTGCAGGACTTACCACTAATGAAAAACTGTTTTTT
CDR3 protein: CASSAGLTTNEKLFF

J gene: TRBJ2-2
D gene: -
clone size: -
CDR3 length: 16
V gene: TRBV28
CDR3 DNA: TGTGCCAGCAGTCTAGTTCCCCGGAGAAACACCGGGGAGCTGTTTTTT
CDR3 protein: CASSLVPRRNTGELFF

J gene: TRBJ2-2
D gene: -
clone size: -
CDR3 length: 14
V gene: TRBV28
CDR3 DNA: TGTGCCAGCGGACCGGGACACCCTTTCGGGGAGCTGTTTTTT
CDR3 protein: CASGPGHPFGELFF

J gene: TRBJ2-3
D gene: -
clone size: -
CDR3 length: 16
V gene: TRBV3-1/TRBV3-2
CDR3 DNA: TGTGCCAGCACCCTGGCTGGCCCTCTGGGCACAGATACGCAGTATTTT
CDR3 protein: CASTLAGPLGTDTQYF

J gene: TRBJ1-4
D gene: -
clone size: once
CDR3 length: 15
V gene: TRBV9
CDR3 DNA: TGTGCCAGCAGCGTAGGGGGGGACCAGTGGGAAAAACTGTTTTTT
CDR3 protein: CASSVGGDQWEKLFF

J gene: TRBJ1-2
D gene: TRBD1
clone size: -
CDR3 length: 14
V gene: TRBV30
CDR3 DNA: TGTGCCTGGAGACAAGAATTGGACAGGCGCGGCTACACCTTC
CDR3 protein: CAWRQELDRRGYTF

J gene: TRBJ1-6
D gene: -
clone size: -
CDR3 length: 14
V gene: TRBV11-2
CDR3 DNA: TGTGCCAGCAGCTATAAGGGGAATAATTCACCCCTCCACTTT
CDR3 protein: CASSYKGNNSPLHF

J gene: TRBJ2-3
D gene: TRBD2
clone size: -
CDR3 length: 14
V gene: TRBV28
CDR3 DNA: TGTGCCAGCTCCTCTAGCGGGAGCACAGATACGCAGTATTTT
CDR3 protein: CASSSSGSTDTQYF

J gene: TRBJ2-7
D gene: TRBD1
clone size: -
CDR3 length: 15
V gene: TRBV10-3
CDR3 DNA: TGTGCCATCAGTGAGTCGCCGGGACAGGGTAACGAGCAGTACTTC
CDR3 protein: CAISESPGQGNEQYF

J gene: TRBJ2-2
D gene: -
clone size: -
CDR3 length: 13
V gene: TRBV6-5
CDR3 DNA: TGTGCCAGCAGCCGACAGGTCCCCGGGGAGCTGTTTTTT
CDR3 protein: CASSRQVPGELFF

J gene: TRBJ1-1
D gene: -
clone size: -
CDR3 length: 14
V gene: TRBV5-1
CDR3 DNA: TGCGCCAGCAGCTTGGTGGGGCTTCCAAATGAAGCTTTCTTT
CDR3 protein: CASSLVGLPNEAFF

J gene: TRBJ2-2
D gene: -
clone size: -
CDR3 length: 17
V gene: TRBV30
CDR3 DNA: TGTGCCTGGAGGGCTCACTCCGCGGGACCTAGGACCGGGGAGCTGTTTTTT
CDR3 protein: CAWRAHSAGPRTGELFF

J gene: TRBJ1-6
D gene: TRBD1
clone size: few
CDR3 length: 12
V gene: TRBV6-5
CDR3 DNA: TGTGCCAGCAGGACAGGGGGTTCACCCCTCCACTTT
CDR3 protein: CASRTGGSPLHF

J gene: TRBJ2-7
D gene: TRBD2
clone size: -
CDR3 length: 13
V gene: TRBV30
CDR3 DNA: TGTGCCTGGAGATTAGCGGGAGGGAACGAGCAGTACTTC
CDR3 protein: CAWRLAGGNEQYF

J gene: TRBJ1-2
D gene: -
clone size: -
CDR3 length: 15
V gene: TRBV6-5
CDR3 DNA: TGTGCCAGCAGTTCTGTCTTTCCAGGGGACTATGGCTACACCTTC
CDR3 protein: CASSSVFPGDYGYTF

J gene: TRBJ2-1
D gene: TRBD2
clone size: -
CDR3 length: 20
V gene: TRBV27
CDR3 DNA: TGTGCCAGCACCTCAAAGACTAGCGGGAGGACCAAGAGCTCCTACAATGAGCAGTTCTTC
CDR3 protein: CASTSKTSGRTKSSYNEQFF

J gene: TRBJ2-3
D gene: TRBD2
clone size: -
CDR3 length: 19
V gene: TRBV7-6
CDR3 DNA: TGTGCCAGCAGCCCCCTTAGGTGGAGCGGGAGGACCGGGGGAGATACGCAGTATTTT
CDR3 protein: CASSPLRWSGRTGGDTQYF

J gene: TRBJ2-7
D gene: -
clone size: -
CDR3 length: 14
V gene: TRBV6-5
CDR3 DNA: TGTGCCAGCAGCCAGTCGGGCCCGAGGAGGGAGCAGTACTTC
CDR3 protein: CASSQSGPRREQYF

J gene: TRBJ1-2
D gene: TRBD1
clone size: -
CDR3 length: 14
V gene: TRBV3-1/TRBV3-2
CDR3 DNA: TGTGCCAGCAGCCAAGCCCAGGGGGGAGCGGGCTACACCTTC
CDR3 protein: CASSQAQGGAGYTF